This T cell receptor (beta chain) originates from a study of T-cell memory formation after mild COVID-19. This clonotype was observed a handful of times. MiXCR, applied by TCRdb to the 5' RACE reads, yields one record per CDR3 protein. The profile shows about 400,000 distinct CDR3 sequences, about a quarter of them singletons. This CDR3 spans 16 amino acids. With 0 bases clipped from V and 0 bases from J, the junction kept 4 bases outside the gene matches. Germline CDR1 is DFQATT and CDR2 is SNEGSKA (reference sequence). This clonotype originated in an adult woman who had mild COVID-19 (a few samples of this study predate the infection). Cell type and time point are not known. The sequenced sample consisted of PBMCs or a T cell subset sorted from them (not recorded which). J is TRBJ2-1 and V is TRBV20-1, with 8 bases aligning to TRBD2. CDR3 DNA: TGCAGTGCTAGAGACCCGCTAGCGGGCTCCTACAATGAGCAGTTCTTC. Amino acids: CSARDPLAGSYNEQFF.